The sequence of this TCR beta chain was determined in a study of cytotoxic CD8 clonotypes in ibrutinib-treated CLL. General study findings and limits: T-cell clonality at baseline went above that of age-matched healthy donors and rose and fell with circulating CD8+ T-cell counts. Public clonotypes were uncommon and contracted or stayed stable on treatment.

This clone was recorded once. Its antigen is undetermined. Germline values: CDR1 MNHNS, CDR2 SASEGT. V gave up 4 bases and J gave up 11 bases, with 14 bases separating them. The CDR3 has 12 residues. Assay: immunoSEQ multiplex PCR; the TCRdb copy retains only in-frame clones and omits some. Among under 300,000 clones listed, around 69% were seen once. This clonotype was sampled from a human donor with chronic lymphocytic leukemia. The chain has TRBV6-1 and TRBJ1-1, with TRBD1 as a possible D gene (5 bases). This specimen consisted of PBMCs, obtained at disease progression, from a patient treated with ibrutinib. The CDR3 reads CASSAGPPRAFF. The CDR3 nucleotides are TGTGCCAGCAGTGCGGGGCCGCCCCGGGCTTTCTTT.